This passage covers 17 T cell receptor beta chains from one sample sequenced in a study of cytomegalovirus exposure and HLA in healthy donors. The table came from immunoSEQ multiplex PCR; TCRdb's copy has only in-frame clones and leaves some out. Counted here are about 310,000 clones, 88% occurring once; the ten biggest clones make up approximately 0.95%. Sequenced sample: PBMCs. The receptors stem from a man younger than 40 in good health and CMV-seronegative.

This clone appeared a few times. The CDR3 protein is CAISSTSTFGYTF. CDR3 DNA: TGTGCCATCAGTTCCACCTCGACATTCGGCTACACCTTC. This chain links TRBV10-3 with TRBJ1-2; D is ambiguous. This CDR3 comprises 13 residues. In germline, CDR1 is ENHRY, CDR2 SYGVKD. V was clipped by 5 bases and J by 8 bases, with 15 bases between them.

The chain links TRBV5-1 to TRBJ1-5; maybe TRBD1 (5 bases). The germline V gene has CDR1 SGHRS and CDR2 YFSETQ. V gave up 4 bases and J gave up 4 bases, with 15 bases separating them. The CDR3 spans 15 residues. CDR3 coding DNA: TGCGCCAGCAGCCGGGTTGGCGGGGGTAATCAGCCCCAGCATTTT. Translated, it gives CASSRVGGGNQPQHF.

This clone was picked up a small number of times. The V call is TRBV19, the J call TRBJ1-5, with 10 bases fitting TRBD1. The germline gives CDR1 LNHDA, CDR2 SQIVND (reference sequence). CDR3 length: 15 amino acids. V was pared by 5 bases and J by 7 bases, with 8 bases of the junction left unmatched. CDR3 loop: CASSGGQGNWQPQHF. CDR3 nucleotide sequence: TGTGCCAGTAGTGGGGGACAGGGGAATTGGCAGCCCCAGCATTTT.

DNA of the CDR3: TGTGCCAGCAGCTTGGGTAGAACTGAAGCTTTCTTT. It encodes CASSLGRTEAFF. The genes are TRBV5-6 and TRBJ1-1; D not certain. From germline, CDR1 is SGHDT and CDR2 YYEEEE. V lost 0 bases and J lost 5, with 5 bases in between. This CDR3 region has 12 residues.

The chain recombines TRBV10-3 with TRBJ2-7; D gene unclear. Germline CDR1 and CDR2: ENHRY and SYGVKD. The V end was cut by 5 bases, the J end by 2 bases, with 19 bases between. The CDR3 sequence is 16 residues long. CDR3 bases: TGTGCCATCAGTCCAGCCGACTGGCCCAAGACCTACGAGCAGTACTTC. Protein sequence: CAISPADWPKTYEQYF.

This clone was recorded a few times. This rearrangement joins TRBV7-9 to TRBJ1-1, with D uncertain. Trimming took off 5 bases at V and 7 bases at J, with 11 bases between the two ends. Germline V gene sequence: CDR1 SEHNR, CDR2 FQNEAQ (reference sequence). CDR3 length: 12 amino acids. As DNA, the CDR3 is TGTGCCAGCAGCAATACAGCTCTTGAAGCTTTCTTT. Translation: CASSNTALEAFF.

The chain combines TRBV21-1 with TRBJ1-1; TRBD1, the D gene given by the table, was not confirmed from the DNA. TRBV21-1 is annotated as a pseudogene. The CDR3 sequence is 15 residues long. The CDR3 DNA sequence: TGTGCCAGCAGCCCCCAGGGCCCAATTGTCACTGAAGCTTTCTTT. Translated: CASSPQGPIVTEAFF.

V usage is TRBV4-1 and J usage is TRBJ1-1; no definite D call. From germline, CDR1 is MGHRA and CDR2 YSYEKL. The CDR3 has 14 residues. V lost 0 bases, J lost 3 bases, and 8 bases lay in between. The CDR3: CASSQDPRDTEAFF. The CDR3, as DNA: TGCGCCAGCAGCCAAGATCCGAGGGACACTGAAGCTTTCTTT.

The chain joins TRBV2 to TRBJ2-1; perhaps TRBD2 as D (5 bases). This CDR3 is 14 amino acids long. In germline, CDR1 is SNHLY, CDR2 FYNNEI. Trimming removed 7 bases at V and 2 bases at J, with 12 bases between. The CDR3: CASTEEEPYNEQFF. The DNA of the CDR3 is TGTGCCAGCACCGAGGAGGAACCCTACAATGAGCAGTTCTTC.

This clone was detected only once. The rearrangement joins TRBV5-6 to TRBJ2-3; the D is unclear. The CDR3 runs to 13 residues. In germline, CDR1 is SGHDT, CDR2 YYEEEE. Between the trimmed V and J ends, which lost 4 bases and 3 bases, there was a span of 9 bases. CDR3 loop: CASSPENTDTQYF. CDR3 in DNA: TGTGCCAGCAGCCCGGAGAATACAGATACGCAGTATTTT. The full variable domain, with the rest looked up from reference TRBV5-6 and TRBJ2-3, is DAGVTQSPTHLIKTRGQQVTLRCSPKSGHDTVSWYQQALGQGPQFIFQYYEEEERQRGNFPDRFSGHQFPNYSSELNVNALLLGDSALYLCASSPENTDTQYFGPGTRLTVL.

V is TRBV19 and J is TRBJ1-2; D is unresolved. The germline V gene has CDR1 LNHDA and CDR2 SQIVND (reference sequence). The CDR3 length is 16 residues. V dropped 4 bases and J dropped 0 bases, with 15 bases sitting between them. CDR3 sequence reads: CASSKSAATANYGYTF. The CDR3 nucleotides read TGTGCCAGTAGTAAGTCAGCGGCGACGGCTAACTATGGCTACACCTTC.

This clone was observed once. This chain uses TRBV7-9 with TRBJ1-4, with D possibly being TRBD1 (6 bases). The CDR3 totals 14 residues. Germline V gene data show CDR1 as SEHNR and CDR2 as FQNEAQ (reference sequence). V was shortened by 3 bases and J by 7 bases, with 12 bases between the two germline ends. The CDR3: CASSLGASSEKLFF. CDR3 DNA: TGTGCCAGCAGCTTGGGGGCTTCGTCTGAAAAACTGTTTTTT.

This clone appeared a few times. This rearrangement joins TRBV19 to TRBJ1-2; 11 nucleotides match TRBD1. The length of the CDR3 is 16 residues. Trimming at V came to 6 bases and at J to 6 bases, leaving 12 bases not matched to a gene. The germline V gene has CDR1 LNHDA and CDR2 SQIVND (reference sequence). CDR3 sequence reads: CASSLIPGQGVHGYTF. The CDR3, as DNA: TGTGCCAGTAGCCTCATCCCGGGACAGGGGGTCCATGGCTACACCTTC.

V and J are TRBV2 and TRBJ1-5; 7 bases map to TRBD1. This CDR3 is 14 amino acids long. Trimming at V came to 4 bases and at J to 5 bases, leaving 5 bases not matched to a gene. The germline CDR1 and CDR2 sequences are SNHLY and FYNNEI. CDR3 region: CASSGGDSYQPQHF. For the CDR3, the DNA is TGTGCCAGCAGTGGGGGGGACAGTTATCAGCCCCAGCATTTT.

This sequence joins TRBV5-4 and TRBJ1-2; D is unclear. Deletions cut 1 base from V and 0 bases from J, with 4 bases between. The CDR3 extends over 13 amino acids. CDR1 is SGHNT, CDR2 YYREEE, per germline (reference sequence). The CDR3 DNA is TGTGCCAGCAGCTTGAGAGCTAACTATGGCTACACCTTC. As protein: CASSLRANYGYTF.

The chain combines TRBV7-9 with TRBJ1-4, with D possibly matching TRBD1 (6 bases). V lost 7 bases, J lost 1 base, and 16 bases lay in between. This CDR3 spans 16 amino acids. CDR1 is SEHNR and CDR2 is FQNEAQ in the germline V gene (reference sequence). CDR3 residues: CASTHGGGKTNEKLFF. The CDR3 DNA sequence: TGTGCCAGCACCCATGGGGGGGGCAAAACTAATGAAAAACTGTTTTTT.

The chain couples TRBV7-2 to TRBJ1-5; 7 bases line up with TRBD1. Germline CDR1 reads SGHTA; CDR2 reads FQGNSA. V was pared by 6 bases and J by 5 bases, with 10 bases of the junction left unmatched. The CDR3 extends over 15 amino acids. The CDR3 region is CASSQEGAWYQPQHF. The CDR3 nucleotides are TGTGCCAGCAGTCAAGAGGGGGCTTGGTATCAGCCCCAGCATTTT.